Shown below are 6 T cell receptor beta chains from a single sample sequenced in a study of T-cell reconstitution after alpha-beta-depleted transplantation in children. The study, taken as a whole, reports: Diversity and T-cell counts at one year after transplant derived mostly from new T cells.

Researchers prepared the TCRbeta library using unique molecular identifiers, the study reports. Each CDR3 protein gets one entry after TCRdb re-called the PCR reads with MiXCR. The sample comprises 330,000 or so distinct CDR3 sequences, less than 9.5% of which are singletons, and approximately 9.1% rests with the top ten. The antigens of these receptors remain unknown. This material consisted of peripheral blood, taken 360 days after TCRalphabeta/CD19-depleted stem cell transplant. The source of these receptors is a female patient between 2 and 15 years old who had a stem cell transplant for Fanconi anemia, so the T cells may come from the graft donor.

In this sample, this clonotype turned up many times. This chain uses TRBV4-2 with TRBJ2-3, with 8 positions matching TRBD2. V lost 3 bases and J lost 1; bases outside the gene matches: 15. Germline CDR1 is LGHNA and CDR2 is YNFKEQ. The length of the CDR3 is 19 residues. CDR3 region: CASSHQGVASGGGTDTQYF. Written as DNA, the CDR3 is TGTGCCAGCAGCCATCAAGGGGTCGCAAGCGGGGGAGGCACAGATACGCAGTATTTT.

V and J are TRBV28 and TRBJ1-1; TRBD1 matches at 10 bases. V gave up 2 bases and J gave up 4 bases; unmatched junction bases: 1. CDR3 length: 14 amino acids. Germline V CDR1 and CDR2: MDHEN, SYDVKM. The DNA for the CDR3 is TGTGCCAGCAGTTTACGACAGGGGGCCACTGAAGCTTTCTTT. Amino acid sequence: CASSLRQGATEAFF.

This chain uses TRBV10-3 with TRBJ2-5; TRBD2 might be the D (5 bases). Germline V lookup: CDR1 ENHRY, CDR2 SYGVKD. The V end was cut by 8 bases, the J end by 5 bases, with 15 bases between. The CDR3 is 13 amino acids. DNA of the CDR3: TGTGCCATCGGGCGAGGGAGAGATGAGACCCAGTACTTC. This encodes CAIGRGRDETQYF.

This clonotype has ten or more counts. This chain uses TRBV29-1 with TRBJ2-3; a possible D gene is TRBD2 (6 bases). CDR1 and CDR2 from the germline V gene are SQVTM and ANQGSEA. The CDR3 length is 11 residues. With 5 bases removed from V and 13 bases from J, the gap between germline ends came to 16 bases. CDR3 residues: CSVNGGYAEYF. CDR3 nucleotide sequence: TGCAGCGTTAACGGGGGATACGCGGAGTATTTT.

The sample holds many counts of this clonotype. The genes are TRBV7-9 and TRBJ2-1; D perhaps matches TRBD2 (6 bases). With 8 bases removed from V and 13 bases from J, the gap between germline ends came to 15 bases. Germline loops: CDR1 SEHNR, CDR2 FQNEAQ (reference sequence). The CDR3 is made up of 11 amino acids. CDR3 sequence: CASGRGSIQFF. Here the CDR3 DNA reads TGTGCCAGCGGTCGGGGGTCGATCCAGTTCTTC.

The table lists this clonotype with a few counts. This sequence joins TRBV28 and TRBJ2-2, with 9 bases aligning to TRBD1. Germline V gives CDR1 MDHEN, CDR2 SYDVKM. V shed 4 bases and J 6 bases; nucleotides not matched to a gene: 6. This CDR3 is 15 amino acids long. In DNA, the CDR3 is TGTGCCAGCAGTTCCGGGACAGGGAAGGCCGGGGAGCTGTTTTTT. Protein sequence: CASSSGTGKAGELFF.